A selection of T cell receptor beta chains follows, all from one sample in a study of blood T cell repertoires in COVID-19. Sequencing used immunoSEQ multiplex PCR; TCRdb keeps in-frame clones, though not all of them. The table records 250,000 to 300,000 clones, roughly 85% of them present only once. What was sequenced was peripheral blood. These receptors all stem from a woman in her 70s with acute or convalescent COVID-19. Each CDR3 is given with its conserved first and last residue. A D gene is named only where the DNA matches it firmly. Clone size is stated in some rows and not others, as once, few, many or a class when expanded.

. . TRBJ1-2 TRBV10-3 CAISESGGGYGYTF TGTGCCATCAGTGAGTCTGGGGGAGGCTATGGCTACACCTTC
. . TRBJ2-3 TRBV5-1 CASSHTSKRDTQYF TGCGCCAGCAGCCATACTAGCAAACGGGATACGCAGTATTTT
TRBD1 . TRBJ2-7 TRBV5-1 CASSLGQGKVDEQYF TGCGCCAGCAGCTTGGGACAGGGGAAAGTCGACGAGCAGTACTTC
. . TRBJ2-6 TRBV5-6 CASSLLNRAGVLTF TGTGCCAGCAGCTTGCTGAACAGGGCGGGCGTCCTGACTTTC
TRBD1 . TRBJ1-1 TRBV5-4 CASSNWGQGGRTEAFF TGTGCCAGCAGCAATTGGGGACAGGGGGGGCGCACTGAAGCTTTCTTT
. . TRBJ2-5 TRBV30 CAWSGRGTQYF TGTGCCTGGTCAGGCCGGGGGACCCAGTACTTC
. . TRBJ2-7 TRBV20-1 CSASSPAHRGEQYF TGCAGTGCTAGTTCGCCAGCCCACCGAGGGGAGCAGTACTTC
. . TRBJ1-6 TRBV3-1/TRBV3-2 CASSHTGLNSPLHF TGTGCCAGCAGCCATACAGGGTTGAATTCACCCCTCCACTTT
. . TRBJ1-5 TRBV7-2 CASSLGDRGGQPQHF TGTGCCAGCAGCTTAGGGGACCGGGGAGGCCAGCCCCAGCATTTT
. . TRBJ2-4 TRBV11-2 CASSLGRAAKNIQYF TGTGCCAGCAGCTTGGGCAGGGCAGCCAAAAACATTCAGTACTTC
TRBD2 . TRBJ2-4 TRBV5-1 CASSAEGLDIQYF TGCGCCAGCAGCGCAGAAGGACTAGACATTCAGTACTTC
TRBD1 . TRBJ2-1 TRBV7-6 CASSGDREGGFPYNEQFF TGTGCCAGCAGCGGGGACAGGGAAGGGGGATTTCCCTACAATGAGCAGTTCTTC
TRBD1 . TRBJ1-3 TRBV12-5 CASGSGRDSTIYF TGTGCTAGTGGTTCAGGAAGGGACAGCACCATATATTTT
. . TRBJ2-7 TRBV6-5 CASSLWGQNYEQYF TGTGCCAGCAGTTTGTGGGGGCAGAACTACGAGCAGTACTTC
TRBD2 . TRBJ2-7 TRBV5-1 CASSLTSGGSYEQYF TGCGCCAGCAGCTTGACTAGCGGGGGGTCCTACGAGCAGTACTTC
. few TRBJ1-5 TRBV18 CASSAGRDQPQHF TGTGCCAGCTCGGCAGGGCGAGATCAGCCCCAGCATTTT
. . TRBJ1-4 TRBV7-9 CASSPAGGGRFNEKLFF TGTGCCAGCAGCCCCGCGGGCGGGGGTCGGTTTAATGAAAAACTGTTTTTT
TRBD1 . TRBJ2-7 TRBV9 CASSGGQSSYEQYF TGTGCCAGCAGCGGGGGACAGAGCTCCTACGAGCAGTACTTC
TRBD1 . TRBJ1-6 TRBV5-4 CASSSKRQGKLSPLHF TGTGCCAGCAGCTCGAAGCGACAGGGGAAGCTTTCACCCCTCCACTTT
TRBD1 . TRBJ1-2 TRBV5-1 CASSLRQGDYGYTF TGCGCCAGCAGCTTGAGGCAGGGGGACTATGGCTACACCTTC
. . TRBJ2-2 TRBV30 CAWTGNTGELFF TGTGCCTGGACAGGGAACACCGGGGAGCTGTTTTTT
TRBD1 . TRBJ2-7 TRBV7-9 CASSSHRDRVYEQYF TGTGCCAGCAGCTCCCACCGGGACAGAGTCTACGAGCAGTACTTC
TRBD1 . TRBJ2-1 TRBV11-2 CASSLRGTGDNEQFF TGTGCCAGCAGCCTAAGAGGTACAGGGGACAATGAGCAGTTCTTC
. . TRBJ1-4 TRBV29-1 CSVLLPYDYEKLFF TGCAGCGTCTTGCTTCCCTATGATTATGAAAAACTGTTTTTT
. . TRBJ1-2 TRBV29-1 CSVDTRGGSSSYGYTF TGCAGCGTTGATACGCGCGGGGGATCATCCTCCTACGGCTACACCTTC
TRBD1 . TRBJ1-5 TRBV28 CASTLGGGYQPQHF TGTGCCAGCACCCTCGGAGGGGGCTATCAGCCCCAGCATTTT
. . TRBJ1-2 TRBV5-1 CASSLGRETPYGYTF TGCGCCAGCAGCTTGGGGCGGGAGACGCCCTATGGCTACACCTTC
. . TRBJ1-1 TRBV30 CAWRRGYTEAFF TGTGCCTGGAGAAGGGGGTACACTGAAGCTTTCTTT
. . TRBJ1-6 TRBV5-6 CASSRALESSYNSPLHF TGTGCCAGCAGCCGTGCCCTGGAGAGTTCCTATAATTCACCCCTCCACTTT
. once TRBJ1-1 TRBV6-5 CASSLQGNTEAFF TGTGCCAGCAGTTTACAGGGGAACACTGAAGCTTTCTTT
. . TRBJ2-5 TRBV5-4 CASSLIGLAMETQYF TGTGCCAGCAGCTTGATCGGACTGGCGATGGAGACCCAGTACTTC
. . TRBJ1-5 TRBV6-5 CASSEKSLSQPQHF TGTGCCAGCAGCGAGAAAAGTTTGAGCCAGCCCCAGCATTTT
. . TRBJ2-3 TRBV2 CASSEETGTDTQYF TGTGCCAGCAGTGAAGAGACAGGCACAGATACGCAGTATTTT
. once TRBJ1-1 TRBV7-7 CASSLEPNTEAFF TGTGCTAGCAGCTTAGAGCCGAACACTGAAGCTTTCTTT
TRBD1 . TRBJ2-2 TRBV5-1 CASSTGQGAGELFF TGCGCCAGCAGCACCGGACAGGGAGCCGGGGAGCTGTTTTTT
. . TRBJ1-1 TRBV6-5 CASEGNTEAFF TGTGCCAGCGAGGGGAACACTGAAGCTTTCTTT
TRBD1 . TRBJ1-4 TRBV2 CASSQGAKLFF TGTGCCAGCAGTCAGGGGGCAAAACTGTTTTTT
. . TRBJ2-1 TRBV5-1 CASSLVVQPEQFF TGCGCCAGCAGTCTCGTGGTACAACCCGAGCAGTTCTTC
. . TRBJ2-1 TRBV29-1 CSAGLGYNEQFF TGCAGCGCTGGACTCGGCTACAATGAGCAGTTCTTC
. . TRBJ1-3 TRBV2 CASSSEAHSSGNTIYF TGTGCCAGCAGTTCGGAGGCCCACAGCTCTGGAAACACCATATATTTT
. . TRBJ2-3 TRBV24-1 CATSDRTRDSGQYF TGTGCCACCAGTGATCGGACACGAGATTCTGGGCAGTATTTT
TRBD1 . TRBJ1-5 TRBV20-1 CSASKMDRENQPQHF TGCAGTGCTAGTAAGATGGACAGGGAAAATCAGCCCCAGCATTTT
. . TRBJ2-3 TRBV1 CTSSRASGGPDTQYF TGCACCAGCAGCCGTGCTAGCGGGGGACCAGATACGCAGTATTTT
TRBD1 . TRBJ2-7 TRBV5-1 CASSLGGQGALYEQYF TGCGCCAGCAGCTTGGGAGGGCAGGGGGCTCTCTACGAGCAGTACTTC
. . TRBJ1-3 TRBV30 CASPFQGPGNTIYF TGTGCCTCCCCCTTCCAGGGTCCTGGAAACACCATATATTTT
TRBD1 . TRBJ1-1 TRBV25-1 CASSRGGGNTEAFF TGTGCCAGCAGTAGAGGGGGCGGGAACACTGAAGCTTTCTTT
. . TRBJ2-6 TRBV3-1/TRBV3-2 CASSQQRSSGANVLTF TGTGCCAGCAGCCAGCAAAGGAGCTCTGGGGCCAACGTCCTGACTTTC
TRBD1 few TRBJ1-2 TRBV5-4 CASSTQGITYGYTF TGTGCCAGCAGCACACAGGGGATAACTTATGGCTACACCTTC
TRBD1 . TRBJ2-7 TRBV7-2 CASSSHRGLYYEQYF TGTGCCAGCAGCTCCCACAGGGGTCTTTACTACGAGCAGTACTTC
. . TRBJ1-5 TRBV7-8 CASSFSVQGKSNQPQHF TGTGCCAGCAGCTTTTCGGTCCAGGGGAAGAGCAATCAGCCCCAGCATTTT
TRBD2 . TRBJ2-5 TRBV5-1 CASSLGLAGGPRQETQYF TGCGCCAGCAGCTTGGGGCTAGCGGGGGGGCCACGTCAAGAGACCCAGTACTTC
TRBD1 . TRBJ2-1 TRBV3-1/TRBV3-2 CASSRWTGETYNEQFF TGTGCCAGCAGCCGGTGGACAGGGGAAACCTACAATGAGCAGTTCTTC
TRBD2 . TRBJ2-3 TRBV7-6 CASSLGGLVADTQYF TGTGCCAGCAGCTTAGGGGGACTAGTCGCAGATACGCAGTATTTT
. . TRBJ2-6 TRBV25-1 CASSEWAGEGSGANVLTF TGTGCCAGCAGTGAGTGGGCAGGGGAGGGATCTGGGGCCAACGTCCTGACTTTC
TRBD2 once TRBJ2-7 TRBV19 CASSPFPGGSGEQYF TGTGCCAGTAGTCCATTTCCGGGGGGTTCCGGCGAGCAGTACTTC